There are a few counts of the clone carrying this T cell receptor (beta chain). This sample was taken from a study of cytomegalovirus exposure and HLA in healthy donors. This CDR3 has 15 residues. V lost 4 bases, J lost 8 bases, and 7 bases stayed unmatched. Germline CDR1 reads SEHNR; CDR2 reads FQNEAQ (reference sequence). The PCR was carried out with 60 Vbeta primers and 13 Jbeta primers. The repertoire was sequenced with immunoSEQ multiplex PCR; TCRdb's copy has only in-frame clones and lacks some. The sample carries approximately 150,000 clones, 80% to 85% recorded once. This TCR derives from a young woman in good health and CMV-seronegative. The sequencing sample was made of PBMCs. The chain links TRBV7-9 to TRBJ1-4; 10 bases map to TRBD1. The CDR3 loop reads CASSSPGTGVEKLFF. In DNA form, the CDR3 reads TGTGCCAGCAGCTCCCCCGGGACAGGGGTAGAAAAACTGTTTTTT.